This is a list of T cell receptor beta chains from one sample in a study of molecular identifiers for immune sequencing clone quantification. TCRdb used MiXCR to reprocess the PCR reads, holding one entry per CDR3 protein. Among some 580,000 distinct CDR3 sequences, 25% were seen once, and the ten largest hold around 0.78%. What was sequenced was naive CD8+ T cells from blood, with Jurkat cell RNA spiked in. These receptors all come from a human donor in good health. Some libraries in this study had Jurkat cell RNA spiked in. The CDR3 runs from the conserved cysteine through the conserved F or W. A D gene is named only where the DNA matches it firmly. A row's size may be missing; if present it is once, few, many or a size class.

.	many	TRBV3-1	TRBJ1-2	TGTGCCAGCAGCGCAGATGCGTATCAGAGGAACTATGGCTACACCTTC	CASSADAYQRNYGYTF
.	few	TRBV14	TRBJ2-7	TGTGCCAGCAGCCAGACAGGTATCTCCTACGAGCAGTACTTC	CASSQTGISYEQYF
.	.	TRBV20-1	TRBJ2-7	TGCAGTGCTAGGGATAGGATGGTGTACGGATTTAATAGAGCCGGGCAGTACTTC	CSARDRMVYGFNRAGQYF
.	many	TRBV6-1	TRBJ2-7	TGTGCCAGCACCCGGGACGGCTCCTACGAGCAGTACTTC	CASTRDGSYEQYF
.	.	TRBV7-2	TRBJ2-1	TGTGCCAGTCGCCGGACCTCCTACAATGAGCAGTTCTTC	CASRRTSYNEQFF
TRBD2	.	TRBV3-1	TRBJ2-5	TGTGCCAGCAGCCAACCTGGGACTAGCGGGATTGAGACCCAGTACTTC	CASSQPGTSGIETQYF
.	many	TRBV6-1	TRBJ2-7	TGTGCCAGCAGTATCCGAGAGCAGTACTTC	CASSIREQYF
.	many	TRBV30	TRBJ2-7	TGTGCCTGGAGCCCCGAGGGGGCCTACGAGCAGTACTTC	CAWSPEGAYEQYF
TRBD1	few	TRBV5-8	TRBJ2-3	TGTGCCAGCAGCGTCGATGGACAGGCCATCACAGATACGCAGTATTTT	CASSVDGQAITDTQYF
.	few	TRBV7-9	TRBJ1-2	TGTGCCAGCAGCAGCACCCCTACAGGGTTCTATGGCTACACCTTC	CASSSTPTGFYGYTF
TRBD1	few	TRBV6-2/TRBV6-3	TRBJ1-1	TGTGCCAGCAGTTACCATTACCAGACAGGGCTCCCCGGGGACACTGAAGCTTTCTTT	CASSYHYQTGLPGDTEAFF
.	many	TRBV13	TRBJ1-1	TGTGCCAGCAGCCCTCAAGTAAGGTTGAACACTGAAGCTTTCTTT	CASSPQVRLNTEAFF